This TCR beta chain was found in a study of human T cells and chemical hapten exposure. Overall study results and limits: While controls formed fewer of them, expanded TCRs formed significantly more large CDR3 similarity clusters.

Single cDNA molecules in the library carried unique molecular identifiers attached during preparation. A single record per CDR3 protein comes from TCRdb applying MiXCR to the RACE reads. The sample contains 150,000 to 200,000 distinct CDR3 sequences, around 30% of which appear only once. This CDR3 comprises 14 residues. Deletions cut 4 bases from V and 1 base from J, with 9 bases between. Germline V CDR1 and CDR2: SGHTA, FQGNSA. Time point specified: pre-sensitization, week 0. The treatment here: therapeutic diphenylcyclopropenone sensitization with weekly scalp DPC. A remark on this clonotype: The target antigen is unknown.

The chain employs TRBV7-2 and TRBJ2-3; tentatively, D is TRBD1 (6 bases). This receptor was taken from a young woman with alopecia areata. Some clones in this sample may be carry-over from other donors' samples. Sequencing used whole blood, obtained in connection with sensitization to the hapten diphenylcyclopropenone (DPC). In nucleotides, the CDR3 is TGTGCCAGCAGCTCCTACAGGGGCACAGATACGCAGTATTTT. It codes for CASSSYRGTDTQYF.